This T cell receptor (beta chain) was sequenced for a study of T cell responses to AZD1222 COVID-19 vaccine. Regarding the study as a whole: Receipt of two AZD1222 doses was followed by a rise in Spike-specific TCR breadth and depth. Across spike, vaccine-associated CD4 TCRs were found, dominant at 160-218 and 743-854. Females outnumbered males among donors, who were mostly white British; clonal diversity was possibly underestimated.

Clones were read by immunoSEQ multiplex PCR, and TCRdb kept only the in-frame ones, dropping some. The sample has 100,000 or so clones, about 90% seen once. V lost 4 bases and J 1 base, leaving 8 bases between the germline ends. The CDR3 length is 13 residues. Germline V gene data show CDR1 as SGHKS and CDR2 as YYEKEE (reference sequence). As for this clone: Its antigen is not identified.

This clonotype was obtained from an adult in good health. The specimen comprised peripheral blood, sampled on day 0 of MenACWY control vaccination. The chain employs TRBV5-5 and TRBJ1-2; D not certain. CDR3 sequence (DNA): TGTGCCAGCAGCACGGGGTTTAACTATGGCTACACCTTC. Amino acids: CASSTGFNYGYTF.